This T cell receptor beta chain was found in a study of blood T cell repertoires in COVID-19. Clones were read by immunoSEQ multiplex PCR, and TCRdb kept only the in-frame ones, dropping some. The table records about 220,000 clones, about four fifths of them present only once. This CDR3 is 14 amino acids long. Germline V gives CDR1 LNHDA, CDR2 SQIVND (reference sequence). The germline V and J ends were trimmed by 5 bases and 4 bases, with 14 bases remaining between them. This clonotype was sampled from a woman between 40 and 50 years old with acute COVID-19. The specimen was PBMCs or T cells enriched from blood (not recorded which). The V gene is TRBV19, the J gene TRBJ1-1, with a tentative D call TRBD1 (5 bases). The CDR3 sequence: CASSFGAGFTEAFF. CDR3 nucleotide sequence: TGTGCCAGTAGTTTCGGGGCGGGATTCACTGAAGCTTTCTTT.